The present T cell receptor (beta chain) was sequenced within a study of T cells in Graves' hyperthyroidism and ophthalmopathy. In its sample, this clonotype was seen many times. Its antigen is currently unknown. A read error may produce the germline difference seen at one junction end. Researchers took RNA transcripts and amplified the TCR beta CDR3 regions from them. Primed by the HTBI set, a first-round RT-PCR was run on the TCR CDR3. TCRdb recomputed calls from the multiplex PCR reads with MiXCR, one row per CDR3 protein. The data contain about 840,000 distinct CDR3 sequences, over 35% of them singletons. No progression to ophthalmopathy during 18 months of follow-up defined stable disease. Lactation, pregnancy, other autoimmune disease or uncontrolled infection led to exclusion of patients. Extraction of PBMCs used 7.5 to 10 ml of fresh peripheral blood. Findings and caveats of the study: The majority of expanded thyroid clonotypes above 0.001 also appeared in blood.

CDR3 length: 13 amino acids. Germline CDR1 and CDR2: SGHRS and YFSETQ. The J gene is TRBJ1-1, the V gene TRBV5-1; D uncertain. The receptor comes from a man between 18 and 35 years old with Graves' hyperthyroidism. The sample was blood. CDR3 coding DNA: TGTGCCAGCAGCTTAGAGCTGAACACTGAAGCTTTCTTT. Protein sequence: CASSLELNTEAFF.